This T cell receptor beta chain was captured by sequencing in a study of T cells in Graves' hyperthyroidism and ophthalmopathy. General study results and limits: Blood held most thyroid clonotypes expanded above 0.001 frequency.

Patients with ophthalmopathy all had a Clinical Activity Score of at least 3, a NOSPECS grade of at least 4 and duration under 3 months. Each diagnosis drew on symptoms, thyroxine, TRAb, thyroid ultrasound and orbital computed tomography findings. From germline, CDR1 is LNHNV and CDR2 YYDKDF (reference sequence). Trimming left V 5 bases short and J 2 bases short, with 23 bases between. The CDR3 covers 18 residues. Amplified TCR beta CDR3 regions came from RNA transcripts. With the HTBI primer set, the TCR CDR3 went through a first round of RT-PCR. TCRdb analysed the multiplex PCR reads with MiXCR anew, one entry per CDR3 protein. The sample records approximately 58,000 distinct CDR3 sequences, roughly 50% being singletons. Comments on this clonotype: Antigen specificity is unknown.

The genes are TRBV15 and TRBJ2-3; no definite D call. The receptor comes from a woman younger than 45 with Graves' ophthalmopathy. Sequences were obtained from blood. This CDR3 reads CATSASSLIGPSTDTQYF. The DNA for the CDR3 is TGTGCCACCAGCGCCAGCAGCTTGATTGGTCCTTCCACAGATACGCAGTATTTT.